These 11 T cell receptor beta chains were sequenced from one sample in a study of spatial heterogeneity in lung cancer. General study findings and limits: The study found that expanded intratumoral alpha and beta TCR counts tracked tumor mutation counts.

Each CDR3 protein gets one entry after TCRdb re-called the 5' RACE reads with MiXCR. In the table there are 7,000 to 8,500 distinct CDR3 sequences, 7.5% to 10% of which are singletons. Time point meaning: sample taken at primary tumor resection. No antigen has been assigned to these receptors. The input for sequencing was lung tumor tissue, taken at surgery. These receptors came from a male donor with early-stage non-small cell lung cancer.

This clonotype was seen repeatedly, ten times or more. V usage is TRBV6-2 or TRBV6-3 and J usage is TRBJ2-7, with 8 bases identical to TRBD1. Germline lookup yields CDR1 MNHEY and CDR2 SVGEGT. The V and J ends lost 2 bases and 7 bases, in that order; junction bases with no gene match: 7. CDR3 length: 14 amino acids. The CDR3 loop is CASSYGQGFGEQYF. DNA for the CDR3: TGTGCCAGCAGTTACGGACAGGGCTTCGGGGAGCAGTACTTC.

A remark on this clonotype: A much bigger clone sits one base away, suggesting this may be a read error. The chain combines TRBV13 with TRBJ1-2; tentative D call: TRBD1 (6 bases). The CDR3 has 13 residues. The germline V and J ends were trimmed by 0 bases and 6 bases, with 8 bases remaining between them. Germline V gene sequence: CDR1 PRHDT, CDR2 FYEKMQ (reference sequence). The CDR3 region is CASSLGQGNGYTF. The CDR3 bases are TGTGCCAGCAGCTTAGGACAGGGCAATGGCTACACCTTC.

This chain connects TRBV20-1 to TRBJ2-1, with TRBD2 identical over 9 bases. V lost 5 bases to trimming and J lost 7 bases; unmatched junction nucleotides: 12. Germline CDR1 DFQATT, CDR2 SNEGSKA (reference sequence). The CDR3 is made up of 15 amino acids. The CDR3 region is CSASRGLANRNEQFF. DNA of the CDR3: TGCAGTGCTTCTCGAGGACTAGCGAATAGGAATGAGCAGTTCTTC.

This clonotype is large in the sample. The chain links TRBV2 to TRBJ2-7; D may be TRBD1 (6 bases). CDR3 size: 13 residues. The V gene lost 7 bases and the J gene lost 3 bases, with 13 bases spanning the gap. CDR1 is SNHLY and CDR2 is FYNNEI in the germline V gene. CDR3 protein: CASTEQDSYEQYF. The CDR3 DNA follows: TGTGCCAGCACGGAACAGGACAGCTACGAGCAGTACTTC.

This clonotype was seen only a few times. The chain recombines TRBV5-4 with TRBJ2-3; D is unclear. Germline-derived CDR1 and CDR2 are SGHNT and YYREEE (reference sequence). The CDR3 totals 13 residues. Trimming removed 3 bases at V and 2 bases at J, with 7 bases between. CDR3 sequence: CASSWADTDTQYF. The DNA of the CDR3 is TGTGCCAGCAGCTGGGCAGACACAGATACGCAGTATTTT.

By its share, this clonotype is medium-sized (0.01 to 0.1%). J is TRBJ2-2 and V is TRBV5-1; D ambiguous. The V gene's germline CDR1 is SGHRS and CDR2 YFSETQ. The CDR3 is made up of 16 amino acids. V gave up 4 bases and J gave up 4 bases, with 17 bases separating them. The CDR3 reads CASSPLGRAGTGELFF. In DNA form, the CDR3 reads TGCGCCAGCAGCCCACTCGGAAGGGCCGGCACCGGGGAGCTGTTTTTT.

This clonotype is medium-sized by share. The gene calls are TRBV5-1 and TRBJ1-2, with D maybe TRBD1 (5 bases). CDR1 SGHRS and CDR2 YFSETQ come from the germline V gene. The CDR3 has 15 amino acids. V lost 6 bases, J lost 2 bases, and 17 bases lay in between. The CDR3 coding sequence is TGCGCCAGCACCGGTGGGGGACTGGGAAACTATGGCTACACCTTC. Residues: CASTGGGLGNYGYTF.

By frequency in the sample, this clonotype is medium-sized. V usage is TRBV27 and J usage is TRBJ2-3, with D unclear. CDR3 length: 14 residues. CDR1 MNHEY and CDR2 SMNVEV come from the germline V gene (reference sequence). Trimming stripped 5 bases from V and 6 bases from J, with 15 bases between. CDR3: CASSDQVLRDTQYF. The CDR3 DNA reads TGTGCCAGCAGTGATCAGGTCTTGCGGGATACGCAGTATTTT.

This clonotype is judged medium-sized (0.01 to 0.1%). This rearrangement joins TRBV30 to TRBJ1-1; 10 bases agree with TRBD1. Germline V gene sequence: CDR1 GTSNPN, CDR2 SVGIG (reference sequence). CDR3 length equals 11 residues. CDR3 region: CVGTGETEAFF. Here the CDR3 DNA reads TGTGTCGGGACAGGGGAGACTGAAGCTTTCTTT.

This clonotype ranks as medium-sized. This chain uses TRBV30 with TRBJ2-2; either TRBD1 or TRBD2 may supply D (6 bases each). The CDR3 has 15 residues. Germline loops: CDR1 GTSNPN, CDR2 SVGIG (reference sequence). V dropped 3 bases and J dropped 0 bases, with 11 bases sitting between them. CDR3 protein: CAWRKGGSNTGELFF. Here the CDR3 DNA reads TGTGCCTGGAGGAAGGGGGGTTCGAACACCGGGGAGCTGTTTTTT.

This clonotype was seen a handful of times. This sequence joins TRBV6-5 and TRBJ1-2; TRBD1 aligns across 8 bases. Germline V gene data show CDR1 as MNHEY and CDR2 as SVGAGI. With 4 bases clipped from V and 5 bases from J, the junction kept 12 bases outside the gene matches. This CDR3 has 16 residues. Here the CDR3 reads CASSSGGANKAYGYTF. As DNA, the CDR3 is TGTGCCAGCAGTTCAGGGGGCGCAAATAAGGCATATGGCTACACCTTC.